The 13 T cell receptor beta chains listed next were all sequenced from one sample in a study of T cell responses to AZD1222 COVID-19 vaccine. Clones were sequenced by immunoSEQ multiplex PCR, and TCRdb holds only the in-frame ones, with some missing. The data show over 70,000 clones, over 60% seen once. Sequenced here: peripheral blood, sampled 28 days after the second dose of the MenACWY control vaccine. These receptors came from an adult who received the MenACWY meningococcal vaccine as a control.

On this clone itself: One end of the junction is discordant with germline, which a read error may explain. V gene TRBV7-9 combines with J gene TRBJ1-4; D is unclear. Germline lookup yields CDR1 SEHNR and CDR2 FQNEAQ (reference sequence). The CDR3 length is 16 residues. CDR3 sequence reads: CTSSPRSDGLNEKLFF. In DNA form, the CDR3 reads TGTACCAGCAGTCCCAGATCAGACGGTCTTAATGAAAAACTGTTTTTT. The variable domain in full, completed from reference TRBV7-9 and TRBJ1-4, reads DTGVSQNPRHKITKRGQNVTFRCDPISEHNRLYWYRQTLGQGPEFLTYFQNEAQLEKSRLLSDRFSAERPKGSFSTLEIQRTEQGDSAMYLCTSSPRSDGLNEKLFFGSGTQLSVL.

This rearrangement joins TRBV6-6 to TRBJ1-1; a weak D match, TRBD1 (6 bases). The length of the CDR3 is 13 residues. The ends were cut back, 7 bases at V and 6 bases at J, with 15 bases in the middle. CDR1 MNHNY and CDR2 SVGAGI come from the germline V gene (reference sequence). The CDR3 here is CASTFGGLAEAFF. For the CDR3, the DNA is TGTGCCAGCACCTTCGGGGGGCTCGCTGAAGCTTTCTTT.

The chain uses TRBV27 and TRBJ2-2, with TRBD1 matching 8 bases. CDR1 is MNHEY and CDR2 is SMNVEV in the germline V gene (reference sequence). Unmatched junction bases numbered 7, after V lost 9 bases and J lost 4 bases. CDR3 length: 14 amino acids. The CDR3 nucleotides read TGTGCCAGTCGGACAGGGTCGTCCACCGGGGAGCTGTTTTTT. This codes for CASRTGSSTGELFF.

This clone has only one observation. This chain connects TRBV5-1 to TRBJ1-1; 10 bases match TRBD1. The CDR3 has 16 amino acids. The germline gives CDR1 SGHRS, CDR2 YFSETQ. The junction had 6 bases not matched to a gene; V was cut back by 4 bases and J by 0 bases. The CDR3 nucleotides read TGCGCCAGCAGCCCCGGGACAGGGGTCGTGAACACTGAAGCTTTCTTT. Translating it yields CASSPGTGVVNTEAFF.

The chain couples TRBV6-5 to TRBJ1-2; weak D call: TRBD1 (5 bases). The CDR3 has 15 residues. Between the trimmed V and J ends, which lost 6 bases and 8 bases, there was a span of 22 bases. CDR1 and CDR2 from the germline V gene are MNHEY and SVGAGI. The CDR3 nucleotides read TGTGCCAGCAGGATTGACAGCAGGATTGGGAGCGGCTACACCTTC. Translating it yields CASRIDSRIGSGYTF.

The genes are TRBV11-2 and TRBJ2-7; 11 bases are shared with TRBD2. CDR3 length: 18 amino acids. The V segment lost 3 bases and the J segment 2 bases; nucleotides outside the gene matches: 12. Per germline, CDR1 SGHAT and CDR2 FQNNGV. CDR3 nucleotide sequence: TGTGCCAGCAGCTTTTCGCCCGGGACTAGCGGTGGACCCTACGAGCAGTACTTC. Translating it yields CASSFSPGTSGGPYEQYF.

The V call is TRBV5-1, the J call TRBJ2-2; no reliable D call. Germline V gene sequence: CDR1 SGHRS, CDR2 YFSETQ. Trimming took off 1 base at V and 0 bases at J, with 4 bases between the two ends. The CDR3 is 14 amino acids. The CDR3 DNA follows: TGCGCCAGCAGCTTGTCTTCGAACACCGGGGAGCTGTTTTTT. This gives the protein CASSLSSNTGELFF.

This chain links TRBV19 with TRBJ1-2, with a tentative D call TRBD1 (5 bases). The germline gives CDR1 LNHDA, CDR2 SQIVND (reference sequence). Trimming pared 4 bases from V and 0 bases from J, leaving 24 bases between. The CDR3 totals 19 residues. CDR3 bases: TGTGCCAGTAGTACAACAAGACCGGGGCCTTTGAGGACTAACTATGGCTACACCTTC. This codes for CASSTTRPGPLRTNYGYTF.

This clone was observed a handful of times. This rearrangement joins TRBV27 to TRBJ2-7; 11 bases align to TRBD1. The ends lost 6 bases at V and 3 bases at J; junction bases unmatched: 7. Germline CDR1 MNHEY, CDR2 SMNVEV (reference sequence). This CDR3 spans 15 amino acids. The CDR3 bases are TGTGCCAGCAGCCCCTCGGACAGGGGGCTCTACGAGCAGTACTTC. It translates to CASSPSDRGLYEQYF.

The gene calls are TRBV2 and TRBJ1-5; D unresolved. The V end lost 3 bases, the J end lost 4 bases, and 7 bases lay between the germline ends. The V gene's germline CDR1 is SNHLY and CDR2 FYNNEI. The CDR3 loop spans 13 amino acids. The CDR3 DNA reads as TGTGCCAGCAGTGATTCAGGTAATCAGCCCCAGCATTTT. Translating it yields CASSDSGNQPQHF.

The rearrangement uses TRBV2 and TRBJ2-7; D unresolved. Trimming shortened V by 6 bases and J by 0 bases, and 6 bases separated the two germline ends. Germline values: CDR1 SNHLY, CDR2 FYNNEI. CDR3 length: 12 amino acids. This CDR3 reads CASRTDSYEQYF. CDR3 nucleotides: TGTGCCAGCAGGACCGACTCCTACGAGCAGTACTTC. Complete variable domain (other parts from reference TRBV2 and TRBJ2-7): EPEVTQTPSHQVTQMGQEVILRCVPISNHLYFYWYRQILGQKVEFLVSFYNNEISEKSEIFDDQFSVERPDGSNFTLKIRSTKLEDSAMYFCASRTDSYEQYFGPGTRLTVT.

V is TRBV7-9 and J is TRBJ1-2, with TRBD1 identical over 10 bases. Germline loops: CDR1 SEHNR, CDR2 FQNEAQ (reference sequence). This CDR3 has 16 amino acids. J was trimmed by 6 bases and V by 1 base; bases with no gene match: 8. The CDR3 protein is CASSLGQGATEDGYTF. The CDR3 DNA reads TGTGCCAGCAGCTTAGGACAGGGGGCTACGGAGGATGGCTACACCTTC.

V gene TRBV9 combines with J gene TRBJ2-3; D may be TRBD2 (5 bases). V lost 3 bases to trimming and J lost 5 bases, with 10 bases between them. CDR3 size: 13 residues. Germline assignment: CDR1 SGDLS and CDR2 YYNGEE. This CDR3 reads CASSDLRGDTQYF. DNA of the CDR3: TGTGCCAGCAGCGACCTTCGGGGAGATACGCAGTATTTT.